What follows are 11 T cell receptor beta chains derived from one specimen sequenced in a study of T cells after yellow fever vaccination. TCRdb re-called the 5' RACE reads with MiXCR, one entry per CDR3 protein. The repertoire holds fewer than 150,000 distinct CDR3 sequences, about 8% seen once, with under 0.85% in the top ten. This material consisted of CD4+ T cells sorted from PBMCs, taken 5 days after the yellow fever booster vaccination. The receptors were sampled from a man aged 25-45 years who received the YFV17D yellow fever vaccine.

The sample holds many counts of this clonotype. This sequence joins TRBV12-3 or TRBV12-4 and TRBJ2-2; 8 bases are a match to TRBD2. J was trimmed by 7 bases and V by 5 bases; bases with no gene match: 18. This CDR3 is built from 18 residues. The DNA of the CDR3 is TGTGCCAGCAGTCCCCAAGTCGGAGCGGGAGTGAGGAACGGGGAGCTGTTTTTT. This gives the protein CASSPQVGAGVRNGELFF.

This clonotype was observed at least ten times. This chain joins TRBV28 and TRBJ1-2; D ambiguous. This CDR3 has 14 amino acids. Germline lookup yields CDR1 MDHEN and CDR2 SYDVKM. Trimming stripped 4 bases from V and 3 bases from J, with 12 bases between. The CDR3 here is CASSSPDNHYGYTF. The CDR3 nucleotides are TGTGCCAGCAGTTCCCCCGACAACCACTATGGCTACACCTTC.

Many counts were recorded for this clonotype. The chain carries TRBV3-1 and TRBJ1-1; possible D gene TRBD1, 5 bases. V was shortened by 4 bases and J by 6 bases, with 21 bases between the two germline ends. The V gene's germline CDR1 is LGHDT and CDR2 YNNKEL (reference sequence). The CDR3 is 16 amino acids. CDR3 loop: CASSRGRKGFVAEAFF. CDR3 sequence (DNA): TGTGCCAGCAGCCGCGGTCGTAAGGGGTTCGTCGCTGAAGCTTTCTTT. The full variable domain, in which reference TRBV3-1 and TRBJ1-1 provide the parts outside the CDR3, is DTAVSQTPKYLVTQMGNDKSIKCEQNLGHDTMYWYKQDSKKFLKIMFSYNNKELIINETVPNRFSPKSPDKAHLNLHINSLELGDSAVYFCASSRGRKGFVAEAFFGQGTRLTVV.

In this sample, this clonotype turned up many times. The chain employs TRBV24-1 and TRBJ2-5; tentative D call: TRBD2 (6 bases). Germline CDR1 KGHDR, CDR2 SFDVKD. The V and J ends lost 9 bases and 5 bases respectively, with 15 bases between them. This CDR3 has 13 residues. The CDR3 protein is CATGGDFSETQYF. The CDR3 region has the DNA TGTGCCACCGGAGGGGACTTCTCGGAGACCCAGTACTTC.

This clonotype showed up many times. This chain connects TRBV20-1 to TRBJ1-4, with D unresolved. CDR1 is DFQATT and CDR2 is SNEGSKA in the germline V gene (reference sequence). The CDR3 has 10 amino acids. V was shortened by 0 bases and J by 11 bases, with 4 bases between the two germline ends. The CDR3 protein is CSAREGKLFF. The CDR3 nucleotides are TGCAGTGCTAGAGAAGGGAAACTGTTTTTT.

This clonotype was detected many times. Here the CDR3 DNA reads TGCGCCAGCAGCCAAGTGCAGGACAGGGTCGGGTACGAGCAGTACTTC. Its protein is CASSQVQDRVGYEQYF. The gene calls are TRBV4-3 and TRBJ2-7; 8 bases match TRBD1. The germline V gene encodes CDR1 LGHNA and CDR2 YSLEER. V lost 1 base and J lost 4; bases outside the gene matches: 9. This CDR3 is built from 16 residues.

This clonotype was detected ten times or more. The rearrangement joins TRBV4-3 to TRBJ2-3; 7 bases map to TRBD1. With 0 bases clipped from V and 5 bases from J, the junction kept 17 bases outside the gene matches. CDR3 length equals 19 residues. Germline V gives CDR1 LGHNA, CDR2 YSLEER. CDR3 region: CASSQEQGVASESGDTQYF. In DNA form, the CDR3 reads TGCGCCAGCAGCCAAGAGCAGGGGGTAGCTAGTGAGAGCGGAGATACGCAGTATTTT.

This clonotype has at least ten counts. The chain couples TRBV7-2 to TRBJ2-6; D is possibly TRBD1 (5 bases). The V gene lost 1 base and the J gene lost 1 base, with 8 bases spanning the gap. The CDR3 is 16 residues long. Germline CDR1 is SGHTA and CDR2 is FQGNSA. The DNA for the CDR3 is TGTGCCAGCAGCTTAGGGGGCCCTTCTGGGGCCAACGTCCTGACTTTC. Translating gives CASSLGGPSGANVLTF.

This clonotype came up many times. The chain couples TRBV18 to TRBJ2-7, with D hard to call. This CDR3 spans 12 amino acids. Germline V gene lookup returns CDR1 KGHSH and CDR2 LQKENI. Trimming took off 4 bases at V and 4 bases at J, with 8 bases between the two ends. The CDR3 DNA sequence: TGTGCCAGCTCACAGGAGAGGTACGAGCAGTACTTC. Translating gives CASSQERYEQYF.

This clonotype was detected many times. The chain is built from TRBV7-2 and TRBJ2-3; D possibly corresponds to TRBD2 (6 bases). The CDR3 length is 14 residues. V gave up 7 bases and J gave up 0 bases, with 11 bases separating them. Per germline, CDR1 SGHTA and CDR2 FQGNSA. The CDR3, as DNA: TGTGCCAGCAACCCCGGGGGTAGCACAGATACGCAGTATTTT. It encodes CASNPGGSTDTQYF.

There are many counts of this clonotype. In DNA form, the CDR3 reads TGTGCCAGCAGCCCCCAAGGTCGCGCGGGCACAGATACGCAGTATTTT. Translation: CASSPQGRAGTDTQYF. V gene TRBV7-3 combines with J gene TRBJ2-3; D remains ambiguous. Germline loops: CDR1 SGHTA, CDR2 FQGTGA. Trimming removed 5 bases at V and 1 base at J, with 16 bases between. The CDR3 is 16 residues long. The entire variable domain, with the rest obtained from reference TRBV7-3 and TRBJ2-3, is as follows: GAGVSQTPSNKVTEKGKYVELRCDPISGHTALYWYRQSLGQGPEFLIYFQGTGAADDSGLPNDRFFAVRPEGSVSTLKIQRTERGDSAVYLCASSPQGRAGTDTQYFGPGTRLTVL.